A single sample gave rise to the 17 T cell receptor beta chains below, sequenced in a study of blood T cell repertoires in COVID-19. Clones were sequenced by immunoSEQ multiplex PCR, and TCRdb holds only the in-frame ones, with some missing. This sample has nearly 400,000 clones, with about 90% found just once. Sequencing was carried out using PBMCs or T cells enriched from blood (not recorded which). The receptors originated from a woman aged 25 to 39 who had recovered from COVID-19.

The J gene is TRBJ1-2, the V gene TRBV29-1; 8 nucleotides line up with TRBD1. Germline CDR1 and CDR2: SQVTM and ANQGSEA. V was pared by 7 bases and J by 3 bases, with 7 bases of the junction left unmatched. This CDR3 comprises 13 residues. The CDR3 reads CSGRQGSDYGYTF. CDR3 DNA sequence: TGCAGCGGTCGACAGGGGAGTGACTATGGCTACACCTTC.

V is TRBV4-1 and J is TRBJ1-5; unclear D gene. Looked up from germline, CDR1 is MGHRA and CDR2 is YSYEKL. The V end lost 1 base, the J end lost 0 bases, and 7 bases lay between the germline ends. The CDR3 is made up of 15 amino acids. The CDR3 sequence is CASSQGSGSNQPQHF. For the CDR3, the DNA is TGCGCCAGCAGCCAAGGCTCGGGTAGCAATCAGCCCCAGCATTTT.

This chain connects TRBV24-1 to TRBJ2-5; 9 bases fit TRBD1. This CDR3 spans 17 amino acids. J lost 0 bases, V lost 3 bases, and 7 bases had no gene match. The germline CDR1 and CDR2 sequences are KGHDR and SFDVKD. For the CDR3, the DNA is TGTGCCACCAGTGATCCCGGGACAGGGAAGGACCAAGAGACCCAGTACTTC. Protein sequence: CATSDPGTGKDQETQYF.

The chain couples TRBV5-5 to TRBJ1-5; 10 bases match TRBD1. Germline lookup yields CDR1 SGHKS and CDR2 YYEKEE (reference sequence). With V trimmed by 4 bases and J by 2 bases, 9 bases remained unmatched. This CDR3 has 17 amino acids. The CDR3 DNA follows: TGTGCCAGCAGCCCAGGACAGGGGGAGGTTGGCAATCAGCCCCAGCATTTT. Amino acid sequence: CASSPGQGEVGNQPQHF.

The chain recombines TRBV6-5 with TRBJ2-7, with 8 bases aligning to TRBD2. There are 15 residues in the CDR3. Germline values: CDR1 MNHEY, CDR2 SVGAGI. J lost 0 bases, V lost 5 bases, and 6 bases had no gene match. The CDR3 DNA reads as TGTGCCAGCAGTCAAACTAGCGGAAGCTCCTACGAGCAGTACTTC. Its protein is CASSQTSGSSYEQYF.

The CDR3 loop is CASSLRSWRGTGRRQPQHF. The CDR3 DNA reads as TGTGCCAGCAGTTTGCGAAGTTGGCGGGGGACAGGGCGTCGTCAGCCCCAGCATTTT. This rearrangement joins TRBV28 to TRBJ1-5; 9 nucleotides match TRBD1. V was clipped by 3 bases and J by 6 bases; unmatched bases: 18. Germline CDR1 and CDR2: MDHEN and SYDVKM. The CDR3 has 19 amino acids.

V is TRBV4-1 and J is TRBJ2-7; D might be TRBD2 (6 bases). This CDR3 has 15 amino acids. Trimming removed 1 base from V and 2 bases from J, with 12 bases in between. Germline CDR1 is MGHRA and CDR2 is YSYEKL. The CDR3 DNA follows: TGCGCCAGCAGCCAAGGGGGGGACCCCACCTACGAGCAGTACTTC. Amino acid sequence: CASSQGGDPTYEQYF.

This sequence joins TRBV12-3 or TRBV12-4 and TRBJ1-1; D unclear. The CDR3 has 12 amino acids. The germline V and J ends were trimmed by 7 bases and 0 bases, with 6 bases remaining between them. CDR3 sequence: CASTLLNTEAFF. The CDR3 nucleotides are TGTGCCAGCACCCTTTTGAACACTGAAGCTTTCTTT.

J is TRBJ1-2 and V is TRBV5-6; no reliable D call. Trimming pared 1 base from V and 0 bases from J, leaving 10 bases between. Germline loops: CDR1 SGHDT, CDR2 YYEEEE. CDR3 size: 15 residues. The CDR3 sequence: CASSLRTRANYGYTF. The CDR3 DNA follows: TGTGCCAGCAGCTTGCGTACACGGGCTAACTATGGCTACACCTTC.

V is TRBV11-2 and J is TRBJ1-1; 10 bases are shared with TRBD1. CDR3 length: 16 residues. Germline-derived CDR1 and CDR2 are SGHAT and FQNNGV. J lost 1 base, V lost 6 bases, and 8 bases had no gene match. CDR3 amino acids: CASREGDRGRNTEAFF. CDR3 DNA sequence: TGTGCCAGCAGGGAAGGGGACAGGGGAAGGAACACTGAAGCTTTCTTT.

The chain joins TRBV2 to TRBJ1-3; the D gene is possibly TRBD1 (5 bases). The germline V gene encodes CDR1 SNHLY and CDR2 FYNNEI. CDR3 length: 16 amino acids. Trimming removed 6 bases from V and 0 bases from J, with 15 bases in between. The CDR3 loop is CASSRETLDSGNTIYF. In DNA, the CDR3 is TGTGCCAGCAGCAGGGAAACGCTAGACTCTGGAAACACCATATATTTT.

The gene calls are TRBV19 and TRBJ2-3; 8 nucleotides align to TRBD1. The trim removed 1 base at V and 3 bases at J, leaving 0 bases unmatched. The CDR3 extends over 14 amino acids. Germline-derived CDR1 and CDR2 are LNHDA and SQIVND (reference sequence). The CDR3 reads CASSIGQGTDTQYF. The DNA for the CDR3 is TGTGCCAGTAGTATAGGACAGGGGACAGATACGCAGTATTTT. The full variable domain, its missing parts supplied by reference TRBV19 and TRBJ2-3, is DGGITQSPKYLFRKEGQNVTLSCEQNLNHDAMYWYRQDPGQGLRLIYYSQIVNDFQKGDIAEGYSVSREKKESFPLTVTSAQKNPTAFYLCASSIGQGTDTQYFGPGTRLTVL.

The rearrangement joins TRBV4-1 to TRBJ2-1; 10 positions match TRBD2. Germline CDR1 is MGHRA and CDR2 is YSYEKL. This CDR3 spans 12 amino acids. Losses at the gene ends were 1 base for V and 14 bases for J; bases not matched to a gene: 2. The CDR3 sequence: CASSQALAGKFF. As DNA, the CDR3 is TGCGCCAGCAGCCAAGCACTAGCGGGAAAGTTCTTC.

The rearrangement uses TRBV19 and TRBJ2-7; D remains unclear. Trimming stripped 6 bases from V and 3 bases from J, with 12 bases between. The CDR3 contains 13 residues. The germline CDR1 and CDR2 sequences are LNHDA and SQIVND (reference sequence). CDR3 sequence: CASSLGQDYEQYF. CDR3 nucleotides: TGTGCCAGTAGCCTTGGGCAGGACTACGAGCAGTACTTC.

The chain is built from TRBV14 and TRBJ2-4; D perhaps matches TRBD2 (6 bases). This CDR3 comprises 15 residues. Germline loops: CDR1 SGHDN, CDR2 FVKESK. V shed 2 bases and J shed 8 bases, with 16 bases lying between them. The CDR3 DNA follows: TGTGCCAGCAGCCAACTTTACGGGGGTTTGGACATTCAGTACTTC. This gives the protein CASSQLYGGLDIQYF.

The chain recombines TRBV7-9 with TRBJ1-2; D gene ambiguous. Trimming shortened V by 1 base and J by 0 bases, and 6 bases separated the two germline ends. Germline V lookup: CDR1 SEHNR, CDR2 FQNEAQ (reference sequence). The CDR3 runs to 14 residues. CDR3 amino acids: CASSLVGSNYGYTF. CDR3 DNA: TGTGCCAGCAGCTTAGTCGGTTCTAACTATGGCTACACCTTC.

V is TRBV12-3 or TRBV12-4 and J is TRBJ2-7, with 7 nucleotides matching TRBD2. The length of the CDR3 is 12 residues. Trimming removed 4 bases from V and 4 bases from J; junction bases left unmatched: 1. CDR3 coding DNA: TGTGCCAGCAGTTCGGGACTATACGAGCAGTACTTC. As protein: CASSSGLYEQYF.